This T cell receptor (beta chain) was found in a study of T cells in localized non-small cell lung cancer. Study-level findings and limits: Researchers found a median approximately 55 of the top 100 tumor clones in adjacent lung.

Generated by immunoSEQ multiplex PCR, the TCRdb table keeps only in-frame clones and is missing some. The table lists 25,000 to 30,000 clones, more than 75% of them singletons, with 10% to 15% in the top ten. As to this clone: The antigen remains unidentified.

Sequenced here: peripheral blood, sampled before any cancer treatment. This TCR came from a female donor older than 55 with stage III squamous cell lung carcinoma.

The CDR3 DNA is TGTGCCAGCAGCGCGTCGACTAGCGGGGACACAGATACGCAGTATTTT. Translation gives CASSASTSGDTDTQYF. The chain combines TRBV7-9 with TRBJ2-3; TRBD2 agrees at 11 bases. CDR1 SEHNR and CDR2 FQNEAQ come from the germline V gene (reference sequence). The CDR3 extends over 16 amino acids. V lost 5 bases and J lost 2; bases outside the gene matches: 6.